This T cell receptor beta chain was recorded in a study of immune evolution from preneoplasia to lung adenocarcinoma. Using immunoSEQ multiplex PCR, the repertoire was profiled, and TCRdb retains in-frame clones only, with some absent. The sample lists roughly 8,300 clones, around 85% occurring once. The CDR3 has 17 amino acids. Sequenced input: FFPE invasive lung adenocarcinoma tissue. This receptor was taken from a person between 50 and 70 years old with lung adenocarcinoma. V is TRBV21-1 and J is TRBJ2-7; TRBD2 reflects the table's D call only, with no check against the DNA. TRBV21-1 is a documented pseudogene. CDR3 DNA: TGTGCCAGCAAGTCCGCCCCGCCTAGCGGGATATCCTACGAGCAGTACTTC. Amino acid sequence: CASKSAPPSGISYEQYF.